This T cell receptor (beta chain) derives from a study of monozygotic twins with inflammatory bowel disease. Overall study findings and caveats: IBD patients share fewer clonotypes with other people than healthy twins do, especially with disease activity.

No sorting of T cells preceded isolation of total RNA from whole blood. Turning to this clonotype: Its antigen is unknown.

No DNA is given; TCRdb re-called the 5' RACE reads and lists each CDR3 protein once. This table lists approximately 420,000 distinct CDR3 sequences. This TCR came from a human donor with ulcerative colitis or Crohn's disease, or a healthy co-twin of an affected twin (not recorded which). What was sequenced was blood.

The CDR3 is CASSQGRVTDTQYF. The chain recombines TRBV14 with TRBJ2-3; TCRdb picks TRBD1, but there is no DNA to check that call. The CDR3 totals 14 residues. Germline V gives CDR1 SGHDN, CDR2 FVKESK.